The rows below give T cell receptor beta chains drawn from one sample of a study of Ad26.COV2.S vaccination and SARS-CoV-2 variants. Assay: immunoSEQ multiplex PCR; the TCRdb copy retains only in-frame clones and omits some. The repertoire includes approximately 300,000 clones, around four fifths of them detected once, and under 2.5% sits in the top ten. The material was peripheral blood, obtained in a trial of Ad26.COV2.S vaccine versus placebo. These receptor sequences come from a person aged 18 to 65 who received the Ad26.COV2.S COVID-19 vaccine or a placebo. Each CDR3 is given without its conserved first and last residue. Not every row has a clone size; where given, it reads once, few, many or a size class.

clone_size,v_call,cdr3_aa
.,TRBV11-3,ASSPQGGGTGANVLT
.,TRBV9,ASSVGNSPLH
.,TRBV11-3,ASSGRQGFNTDTQY
.,TRBV7-9,ASSRDRAGYGGYT
.,TRBV11-1,ASSLDRQETQY
.,TRBV11-1,ASRPQGAGGELF
.,TRBV19,ASSIDPATDTQY
.,TRBV7-6,ASSLSGNSNQPQH
.,TRBV5-1,ASNESGGEAGELF
.,TRBV4-2,ASSQDMLGRDQPQH
once,TRBV5-6,ASSLVRAAGANVLT
.,TRBV4-1,ASNLDGASGRTQY
few,TRBV6-5,ASKVAGPGPGPF
.,TRBV7-3,ASSLQGGSETQY
.,TRBV7-6,ASSLVGNEQF
.,TRBV28,ASWGGTPDNFNYGYT